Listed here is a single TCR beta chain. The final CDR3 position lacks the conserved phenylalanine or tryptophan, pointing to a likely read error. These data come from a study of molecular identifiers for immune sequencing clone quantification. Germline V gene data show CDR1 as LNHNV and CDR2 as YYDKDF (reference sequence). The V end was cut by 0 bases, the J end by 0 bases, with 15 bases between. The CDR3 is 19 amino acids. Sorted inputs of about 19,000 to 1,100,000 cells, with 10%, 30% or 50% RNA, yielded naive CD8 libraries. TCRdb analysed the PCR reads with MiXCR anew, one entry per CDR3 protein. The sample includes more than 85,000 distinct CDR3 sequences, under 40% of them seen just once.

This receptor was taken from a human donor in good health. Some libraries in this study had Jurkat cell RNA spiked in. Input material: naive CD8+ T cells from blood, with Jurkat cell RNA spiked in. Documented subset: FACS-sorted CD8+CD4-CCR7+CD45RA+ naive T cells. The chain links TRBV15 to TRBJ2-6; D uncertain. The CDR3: CATSREDIEMGSGANVLTL. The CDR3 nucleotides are TGTGCCACCAGCAGAGAGGATATTGAGATGGGCTCTGGGGCCAACGTCCTGACTCTC.